The 25 T cell receptor beta chains in this list originate from one sample, sequenced in a study of radiotherapy plus CTLA-4 blockade in lung cancer. Assay: immunoSEQ multiplex PCR; the TCRdb copy retains only in-frame clones and omits some. This table has 130,000 or so clones, 85% to 90% appearing once. This specimen consisted of peripheral blood, obtained from a patient treated with radiotherapy plus ipilimumab. The receptors derive from a human donor with non-small cell lung cancer that progressed on radiotherapy plus ipilimumab.

The gene calls are TRBV5-6 and TRBJ2-1; 10 bases line up with TRBD2. In germline, CDR1 is SGHDT, CDR2 YYEEEE. The junction had 15 bases not matched to a gene; V was cut back by 1 base and J by 14 bases. This CDR3 region has 16 residues. CDR3 in DNA: TGTGCCAGCAGCTTGAAGGCTAGCGGGAGTTTGCCCCTGAAGTTCTTC. It specifies CASSLKASGSLPLKFF.

V is TRBV7-9 and J is TRBJ1-1; D gene unclear. Germline-derived CDR1 and CDR2 are SEHNR and FQNEAQ (reference sequence). V was pared by 0 bases and J by 4 bases, with 6 bases between. The CDR3 is 13 amino acids. CDR3 in DNA: TGTGCCAGCAGCTTAGCAGGACTCACTGAAGCTTTCTTT. Residues: CASSLAGLTEAFF.

The chain employs TRBV7-9 and TRBJ2-5, with 9 bases matching TRBD1. The CDR3 runs to 13 residues. The germline V gene has CDR1 SEHNR and CDR2 FQNEAQ (reference sequence). Trimming cost V 5 bases and J 4 bases; bases outside gene matches: 2. The CDR3: CASSLQGAETQYF. The CDR3 DNA sequence: TGTGCCAGCAGCCTACAGGGGGCAGAGACCCAGTACTTC.

The chain links TRBV18 to TRBJ2-5; perhaps TRBD2 as D (5 bases). Per the germline V gene, CDR1 is KGHSH and CDR2 is LQKENI. Trimming shortened V by 6 bases and J by 5 bases, and 16 bases separated the two germline ends. The CDR3 loop spans 14 amino acids. CDR3 nucleotide sequence: TGTGCCAGCTCCGGGTCTTCGGGCGGGGAGACCCAGTACTTC. Translation gives CASSGSSGGETQYF.

This chain joins TRBV4-2 and TRBJ1-2, with 7 bases identical to TRBD1. The V segment lost 2 bases and the J segment 8 bases; nucleotides outside the gene matches: 8. The CDR3 has 14 residues. Germline values: CDR1 LGHNA, CDR2 YNFKEQ. CDR3 residues: CASSQQGTARGYTF. The CDR3 DNA follows: TGTGCCAGCAGCCAACAGGGGACAGCAAGGGGCTACACCTTC.

The chain employs TRBV25-1 and TRBJ1-2; no definite D call. The CDR3 contains 13 residues. Germline assignment: CDR1 MGHDK and CDR2 SYGVNS. Trimming took off 1 base at V and 7 bases at J, with 10 bases between the two ends. The CDR3 region is CASSESDGRGYTF. CDR3 DNA: TGTGCCAGCAGTGAATCGGACGGTCGTGGCTACACCTTC.

This clone was detected a few times. The chain has TRBV7-8 and TRBJ1-2, with D maybe TRBD1 (5 bases). The CDR3 extends over 14 amino acids. Germline V gene lookup returns CDR1 SGHVS and CDR2 FQNEAQ. V was pared by 5 bases and J by 2 bases, with 12 bases between. The CDR3 protein is CASSKDGANYGYTF. CDR3 bases: TGTGCCAGCAGCAAGGATGGGGCAAACTATGGCTACACCTTC.

V gene TRBV6-1 combines with J gene TRBJ1-1, with TRBD1 matching 8 bases. V shed 5 bases and J 5 bases; nucleotides not matched to a gene: 7. This CDR3 spans 14 amino acids. CDR1 is MNHNS and CDR2 is SASEGT in the germline V gene. Here the CDR3 reads CASSQGARETEAFF. The CDR3 bases are TGTGCCAGCAGTCAGGGGGCGAGGGAAACTGAAGCTTTCTTT.

The chain is built from TRBV2 and TRBJ1-2, with TRBD1 as a possible D gene (5 bases). CDR1 and CDR2 (germline): SNHLY, FYNNEI. V was clipped by 2 bases and J by 4 bases, with 11 bases between them. The CDR3 covers 14 residues. CDR3 amino acids: CASSEQGSRYGYTF. The CDR3 DNA reads as TGTGCCAGCAGTGAACAGGGATCGCGCTATGGCTACACCTTC.

The CDR3 loop reads CASSPRTHPNGYEQYF. CDR3 DNA: TGTGCCAGCTCACCCCGAACTCACCCCAACGGCTACGAGCAGTACTTC. The chain joins TRBV18 to TRBJ2-7; D uncertain. Per the germline V gene, CDR1 is KGHSH and CDR2 is LQKENI. This CDR3 has 16 residues. The germline V and J ends were trimmed by 3 bases and 3 bases, with 18 bases remaining between them.

V and J are TRBV5-1 and TRBJ1-2; no clear D gene. Germline V gene sequence: CDR1 SGHRS, CDR2 YFSETQ. The CDR3 spans 12 residues. Trimming cost V 0 bases and J 7 bases, with 7 bases left between them. CDR3: CASSLAEAGYTF. CDR3 nucleotide sequence: TGCGCCAGCAGCTTGGCCGAAGCTGGCTACACCTTC.

This chain uses TRBV5-1 with TRBJ2-1; 9 nucleotides match TRBD2. Germline trimming cut 7 bases from V and 3 bases from J; bases unmatched to any gene: 2. This CDR3 region has 13 residues. Germline V gene lookup returns CDR1 SGHRS and CDR2 YFSETQ. The CDR3 DNA sequence: TGCGCCAGCGCGACTAGCGGCTACAATGAGCAGTTCTTC. It encodes CASATSGYNEQFF.

This clone was recorded once. The chain links TRBV11-2 to TRBJ2-2, with D perhaps matching TRBD1 (6 bases). The CDR3 has 13 amino acids. Germline V gene sequence: CDR1 SGHAT, CDR2 FQNNGV. Trimming stripped 7 bases from V and 6 bases from J, with 12 bases between. The CDR3 reads CASNPRGPGELFF. The CDR3 DNA follows: TGTGCCAGCAACCCCAGGGGACCCGGGGAGCTGTTTTTT.

With regard to this clone: The germline gene is not matched at one end of the junction; a read error may be the cause. The chain carries TRBV9 and TRBJ1-2; TRBD1 matches 7 bases. The CDR3 runs 14 residues. CDR1 and CDR2 (germline): SGDLS, YYNGEE. The CDR3, as DNA: TGTGCCAGCAGCTACGGGACAGCAAACTATGGCCACACCTTC. Its protein is CASSYGTANYGHTF.

This clone has only a few counts. The chain has TRBV14 and TRBJ2-6; 9 bases align to TRBD2. V lost 0 bases to trimming and J lost 1 base; unmatched junction nucleotides: 10. Germline V gene data show CDR1 as SGHDN and CDR2 as FVKESK. This CDR3 is 20 amino acids long. DNA of the CDR3: TGTGCCAGCAGCCAAGATAAAAGGACTAGCGTACCTTCTGGGGCCAACGTCCTGACTTTC. It translates to CASSQDKRTSVPSGANVLTF.

With regard to this clone: The junction and the germline gene differ at one end; a read error may be behind it. The chain links TRBV7-7 to TRBJ2-7; TRBD2 is a possible D gene (5 bases). Germline values: CDR1 SSHAT, CDR2 FNYEAQ (reference sequence). The CDR3 runs 13 residues. The CDR3 loop is CASSTSAAGEQYF. Written as DNA, the CDR3 is TGTGCTAGCAGCACATCAGCGGCCGGGGAGCAGTACTTC.

This sequence joins TRBV7-6 and TRBJ2-2, with D possibly being TRBD2 (6 bases). The V gene's germline CDR1 is SGHVS and CDR2 FNYEAQ. V gave up 3 bases and J gave up 1 base, with 6 bases separating them. The CDR3 runs to 14 residues. The CDR3 is CASSFGGNTGELFF. DNA for the CDR3: TGTGCCAGCAGCTTCGGGGGGAACACCGGGGAGCTGTTTTTT.

The chain recombines TRBV6-5 with TRBJ1-2, with D unresolved. This CDR3 is built from 15 residues. The germline V gene encodes CDR1 MNHEY and CDR2 SVGAGI. Trimming took off 5 bases at V and 4 bases at J, with 17 bases between the two ends. The CDR3 region has the DNA TGTGCCAGCAGTCCATATCCCTCGACGGGCTATGGCTACACCTTC. Its translation: CASSPYPSTGYGYTF.

This clone was recorded once. This CDR3 is also generated by other DNA sequences in the sample. The rearrangement joins TRBV11-2 to TRBJ1-5; TRBD1 is a possible D gene (5 bases). Germline V gene lookup returns CDR1 SGHAT and CDR2 FQNNGV. The V end was cut by 4 bases, the J end by 5 bases, with 9 bases between. This CDR3 contains 13 residues. The CDR3 loop is CASSSGTDQPQHF. CDR3 DNA sequence: TGTGCCAGCAGCTCTGGGACGGATCAGCCCCAGCATTTT.

This chain uses TRBV12-5 with TRBJ1-2; TRBD1 is a possible D gene (5 bases). The CDR3 sequence is 13 residues long. Germline assignment: CDR1 LGHNT and CDR2 FRNRAP. V was cut by 6 bases and J by 4 bases, with 12 bases left in between. The CDR3 spells CASGLRGGYGYTF. The CDR3 DNA sequence: TGTGCTAGTGGCCTCCGGGGGGGCTATGGCTACACCTTC.

The gene calls are TRBV6-6 and TRBJ2-1; 9 bases are shared with TRBD2. CDR1 and CDR2 (germline): MNHNY, SVGAGI (reference sequence). The length of the CDR3 is 14 residues. V lost 10 bases and J lost 7; bases outside the gene matches: 11. CDR3 in DNA: TGTGCCACCGCGCTAGCGGGGCTTAGGAATGAGCAGTTCTTC. This translates into CATALAGLRNEQFF.

The chain carries TRBV4-2 and TRBJ2-3, with D possibly being TRBD1 (6 bases). Trimming pared 5 bases from V and 5 bases from J, leaving 14 bases between. Looked up from germline, CDR1 is LGHNA and CDR2 is YNFKEQ. The CDR3 consists of 14 residues. This CDR3 is CASSSSLQGDTQYF. The CDR3 nucleotides read TGTGCCAGCAGCTCTAGTCTACAGGGAGATACGCAGTATTTT.

The rearrangement uses TRBV12-2 and TRBJ1-2. TRBV12-2 counts as a pseudogene. This CDR3 is 16 amino acids long. The CDR3 DNA follows: TGTGCAAGTCGCTCTCCGCCGGGATTTCTCCTCTATGGCTACACCTTC. Its translation is CASRSPPGFLLYGYTF.

The table lists this clone with a count of one. The V gene is TRBV18, the J gene TRBJ1-5; TRBD1 aligns across 7 bases. The length of the CDR3 is 15 residues. CDR1 and CDR2 from the germline V gene are KGHSH and LQKENI. V was pared by 5 bases and J by 11 bases, with 15 bases of the junction left unmatched. The DNA of the CDR3 is TGTGCCAGCTCATCCGAGGCAGGGGGGAATTCGGCCCAGCATTTT. Translating gives CASSSEAGGNSAQHF.

This clone was found a few times. This chain connects TRBV18 to TRBJ2-5; D not certain. Germline-derived CDR1 and CDR2 are KGHSH and LQKENI. The V and J ends lost 1 base and 7 bases respectively, with 13 bases between them. The CDR3 length is 14 residues. CDR3 sequence reads: CASSPLTNEGTQYF. CDR3 nucleotides: TGTGCCAGCTCACCACTTACAAACGAAGGGACCCAGTACTTC.